The 6 T cell receptor beta chains reported below all come from one sample, sequenced in a study of T cells expressing NK-cell markers. TCRdb reanalyzed the 5' RACE reads and collapses them to one entry per CDR3 protein, without DNA. The sample's table shows 500,000 or so distinct CDR3 sequences. The sequencing sample was made of blood T cells: a sorted CD56 or NKG2C T cell subset, CD4+ or CD8+ T cells, or bulk PBMC T cells (not recorded which). The receptor set was obtained from a man between 18 and 29 years old in good health.

This rearrangement joins TRBV6-1 to TRBJ2-2; TCRdb selects TRBD2, and the lack of DNA leaves this call unchecked. The CDR3 consists of 15 residues. Germline CDR1 and CDR2: MNHNS and SASEGT. Here the CDR3 reads CASSWVASGTGELFF.

The chain combines TRBV12-3 or TRBV12-4 with TRBJ1-1; there is no DNA to check the TCRdb D call of TRBD1. This CDR3 is built from 15 residues. CDR3 loop: CASNKGQGGYTEAFF.

V gene TRBV6-1 combines with J gene TRBJ2-6; the TCRdb D gene call, TRBD2, has no DNA to confirm it. CDR3 size: 15 residues. Germline V CDR1 and CDR2: MNHNS, SASEGT. CDR3 residues: CASRRTRSGANVLTF.

The CDR3 loop is CASSSGQVVYNEQFF. The genes are TRBV6-2 or TRBV6-3 and TRBJ2-1; TCRdb proposes TRBD1, but this gene call is untestable without DNA. The germline gives CDR1 MNHEY, CDR2 SVGEGT. CDR3 length equals 15 residues.

The genes are TRBV7-2 and TRBJ2-1. Germline V gene sequence: CDR1 SGHTA, CDR2 FQGNSA. The CDR3 sequence is 14 residues long. The CDR3 reads CASRAWDYYNEQFF.

The chain has TRBV2 and TRBJ2-5; absent DNA, TCRdb's TRBD2 call cannot be checked. From germline, CDR1 is SNHLY and CDR2 FYNNEI. This CDR3 is built from 16 residues. CDR3 loop: CASRYGLAGGVKTQYF.